This record covers a single T cell receptor beta chain. Its antigen is unknown. Clones were sequenced by immunoSEQ multiplex PCR, and TCRdb holds only the in-frame ones, with some missing. The table has approximately 5,000 clones, 55% to 80% seen once. V was shortened by 5 bases and J by 0 bases, with 11 bases between the two germline ends. This CDR3 region has 15 residues. Germline V lookup: CDR1 SEHNR, CDR2 FQNEAQ (reference sequence). The entry originates in a study of CD8 T cell repertoires and HIV-1 epitope variants. Study summary: The baseline condition was 1M T cells left uncultured. Notes on the study in general: No clonotypes responded to the TAALDMSHF plasma variant; four to six recognized KF9, one HW9.

The specimen sequenced was cultured CD8+ T cells derived from PBMCs. J is TRBJ1-3 and V is TRBV7-9; a weak D match, TRBD1 (5 bases). The origin of this receptor is a male donor with HIV. CDR3: CASSPTEDSGNTIYF. DNA for the CDR3: TGTGCCAGCAGCCCGACAGAAGACTCTGGAAACACCATATATTTT.